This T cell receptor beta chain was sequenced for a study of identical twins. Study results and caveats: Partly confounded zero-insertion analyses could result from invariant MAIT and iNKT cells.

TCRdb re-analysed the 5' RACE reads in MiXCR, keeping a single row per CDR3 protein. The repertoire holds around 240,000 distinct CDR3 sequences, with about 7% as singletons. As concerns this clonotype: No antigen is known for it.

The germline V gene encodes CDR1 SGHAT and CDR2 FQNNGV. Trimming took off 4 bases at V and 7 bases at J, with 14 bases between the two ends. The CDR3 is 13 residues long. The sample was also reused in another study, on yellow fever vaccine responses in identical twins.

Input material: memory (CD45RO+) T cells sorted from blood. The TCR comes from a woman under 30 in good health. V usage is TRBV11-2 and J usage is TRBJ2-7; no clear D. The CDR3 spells CASSSWMGWEQYV. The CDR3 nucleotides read TGTGCCAGCAGCTCTTGGATGGGTTGGGAGCAGTACGTC.